One sample yielded the 8 T cell receptor beta chains listed below, sequenced in a study of T cell repertoires in cytomegalovirus infection. TCRdb ran MiXCR on the reads and lists one entry per CDR3 protein. The data show some 270,000 distinct CDR3 sequences, with about 18% seen just once and roughly 45% held by the top ten. The sample comprised CD8+ T cells from PBMCs. The receptors shown here come from a human donor in good health (CMV status not recorded). Some clones in this sample may be carry-over from other donors' samples.

Worth noting for this clonotype: This may be a read error: a much more frequent sequence differs by one nucleotide. This chain links TRBV7-9 with TRBJ2-1; D gene unclear. This CDR3 contains 12 residues. The germline V gene has CDR1 SEHNR and CDR2 FQNEAQ (reference sequence). The CDR3 reads CANSLPWDEQFF. The CDR3 DNA follows: TGTGCCAACAGCTTACCTTGGGATGAGCAGTTCTTC.

This clonotype was counted at least ten times. J is TRBJ2-1 and V is TRBV12-3 or TRBV12-4; 7 bases line up with TRBD2. The CDR3 is 14 amino acids. The J segment lost 4 bases and the V segment lost 4 bases, leaving 4 bases of the junction unmatched. CDR3 loop: CASSSAGVYNEQFF. CDR3 DNA sequence: TGTGCCAGCAGTTCTGCGGGGGTGTACAATGAGCAGTTCTTC.

The chain combines TRBV29-1 with TRBJ2-7; 8 nucleotides line up with TRBD2. Trimming took 6 bases from V and 4 from J; bases not matched to a gene: 5. Germline values: CDR1 SQVTM, CDR2 ANQGSEA. The CDR3 is made up of 12 amino acids. Here the CDR3 DNA reads TGCAGCGTCTTGGGACTAGAGTACGAGCAGTACTTC. Translated, it gives CSVLGLEYEQYF.

This clonotype was seen a few times. V gene TRBV7-6 combines with J gene TRBJ1-1; D remains unclear. V lost 6 bases, J lost 7 bases, and 9 bases lay in between. This CDR3 is built from 11 residues. CDR1 and CDR2 (germline): SGHVS, FNYEAQ. CDR3 loop: CASSLDGEAFF. The CDR3 bases are TGTGCCAGCAGTCTCGACGGTGAAGCTTTCTTT.

This clonotype was detected many times. CDR3 residues: CASSLNSEQYF. CDR3 DNA: TGTGCCAGCAGCTTGAACAGCGAGCAGTACTTC. The J gene is TRBJ2-7, the V gene TRBV7-8; D is uncertain. Germline assignment: CDR1 SGHVS and CDR2 FQNEAQ. The CDR3 covers 11 residues. V lost 3 bases to trimming and J lost 6 bases, with 6 bases between them.

This clonotype was detected ten times or more. The chain couples TRBV29-1 to TRBJ1-2; TRBD1 agrees at 9 bases. Germline CDR1 SQVTM, CDR2 ANQGSEA. CDR3 size: 13 residues. V gave up 6 bases and J gave up 1 base; unmatched junction bases: 3. CDR3 sequence: CSVDRGINYGYTF. The CDR3 DNA reads as TGCAGCGTCGACAGGGGGATTAACTATGGCTACACCTTC.

This clonotype was detected only a few times. V gene TRBV4-1 combines with J gene TRBJ1-3, with D maybe TRBD1 (5 bases). Germline V gives CDR1 MGHRA, CDR2 YSYEKL. The V and J ends lost 1 base and 1 base respectively, with 11 bases between them. The CDR3 consists of 16 residues. CDR3 loop: CASSQALGGSGNTIYF. CDR3 DNA sequence: TGCGCCAGCAGCCAAGCCCTTGGGGGGTCTGGAAACACCATATATTTT.

This sequence joins TRBV12-3 or TRBV12-4 and TRBJ2-5; either TRBD1 or TRBD2 may supply D (6 bases each). The V end lost 2 bases, the J end lost 0 bases, and 16 bases lay between the germline ends. The CDR3 loop spans 17 amino acids. Here the CDR3 DNA reads TGTGCCAGCAGTTTAAATACGCCAGGGGACTACCAAGAGACCCAGTACTTC. Encoded protein: CASSLNTPGDYQETQYF.